A single sample gave rise to the 18 T cell receptor beta chains below, sequenced in a study of CD8 T cells in ankylosing spondylitis. TCRdb reprocessed the 5' RACE reads with MiXCR, giving one entry per CDR3 protein. The sample yields about 230,000 distinct CDR3 sequences, 7.5% to 9.5% seen once. Source material: blood, either unsorted or a sorted T cell fraction (not recorded which). The receptors originated from a female donor with ankylosing spondylitis or in good health (not recorded which).

This clonotype was found a few times. The genes are TRBV16 and TRBJ1-6, with D perhaps matching TRBD1 (6 bases). Germline CDR1 reads KGHSY; CDR2 reads FQNENV. The V gene lost 4 bases and the J gene lost 7 bases, with 14 bases spanning the gap. CDR3 length: 15 residues. CDR3 sequence reads: CASSPPQGWNSPLHF. DNA for the CDR3: TGTGCCAGCAGCCCACCACAGGGATGGAATTCACCCCTCCACTTT.

This clonotype was seen repeatedly, ten times or more. The chain employs TRBV10-3 and TRBJ2-7, with 11 bases that match TRBD2. V gave up 0 bases and J gave up 3 bases; unmatched junction bases: 7. CDR1 is ENHRY and CDR2 is SYGVKD in the germline V gene. The CDR3 length is 17 residues. The CDR3 is CAISESLTSGTFYEQYF. The CDR3 DNA reads TGTGCCATCAGTGAGTCTCTGACTAGCGGGACGTTCTACGAGCAGTACTTC.

This clonotype was observed many times. One end of the junction is discordant with germline, which a read error may explain. The rearrangement links TRBV29-1 to TRBJ2-7; TRBD1 is a possible D gene (5 bases). This CDR3 has 11 residues. Germline values: CDR1 SQVTM, CDR2 ANQGSEA. CDR3 DNA sequence: TGCAGCGTAGAACCCGACAGCCCCTCAAGCTTC. Protein product: CSVEPDSPSSF.

In its sample, this clonotype was seen many times. The chain couples TRBV29-1 to TRBJ1-5; D is uncertain. The CDR3 is 13 residues long. The V gene lost 3 bases and the J gene lost 6 bases, with 12 bases spanning the gap. Germline CDR1 and CDR2: SQVTM and ANQGSEA. The CDR3 DNA reads TGCAGCGTTGAGACTCAGGCGGGTCAGCCCCAGCATTTT. Its translation: CSVETQAGQPQHF.

This chain uses TRBV7-2 with TRBJ2-5; possibly TRBD2 for D (7 bases). The CDR3 consists of 15 residues. Between the trimmed V and J ends, which lost 5 bases and 3 bases, there was a span of 16 bases. Germline V gene data show CDR1 as SGHTA and CDR2 as FQGNSA. The DNA for the CDR3 is TGTGCCAGCAGCCTGAGGGGGGGCTGGAAAGAGACCCAGTACTTC. Amino acid sequence: CASSLRGGWKETQYF.

J is TRBJ2-1 and V is TRBV4-3; the match to TRBD2 covers 8 bases. V gave up 1 base and J gave up 9 bases; unmatched junction bases: 11. Germline assignment: CDR1 LGHNA and CDR2 YSLEER. The CDR3 loop spans 16 amino acids. The CDR3 is CASSQGGRLAWGEQFF. CDR3 DNA sequence: TGCGCCAGCAGCCAAGGGGGGAGACTAGCGTGGGGTGAGCAGTTCTTC.

This clonotype was counted at least ten times. The V gene is TRBV4-3, the J gene TRBJ2-1; the D gene is possibly TRBD2 (6 bases). V lost 6 bases and J 3 bases, leaving 9 bases between the germline ends. Germline V gene lookup returns CDR1 LGHNA and CDR2 YSLEER. The CDR3 is 13 residues long. DNA of the CDR3: TGCGCCAGCAGTGGAGGGTTCTACAATGAGCAGTTCTTC. Translated, it gives CASSGGFYNEQFF.

This clonotype was found many times. CDR3 sequence reads: CASSLKGLSNQPQHF. The CDR3 nucleotides read TGTGCCAGCAGCTTAAAGGGACTTAGCAATCAGCCCCAGCATTTT. The chain uses TRBV7-2 and TRBJ1-5; D is perhaps TRBD1 (5 bases). Trimming took 2 bases from V and 0 from J, leaving 8 bases between them. Germline CDR1 reads SGHTA; CDR2 reads FQGNSA. The CDR3 totals 15 residues. The full variable domain, completed using reference TRBV7-2 and TRBJ1-5, is GAGVSQSPSNKVTEKGKDVELRCDPISGHTALYWYRQSLGQGLEFLIYFQGNSAPDKSGLPSDRFSAERTGGSVSTLTIQRTQQEDSAVYLCASSLKGLSNQPQHFGDGTRLSIL.

This clonotype came up many times. The genes are TRBV5-1 and TRBJ2-1; 8 positions agree with TRBD2. Germline V lookup: CDR1 SGHRS, CDR2 YFSETQ. The CDR3 extends over 16 amino acids. The J segment lost 0 bases and the V segment lost 4 bases, leaving 6 bases of the junction unmatched. The CDR3 here is CASSGSGTSSYNEQFF. In nucleotides, the CDR3 is TGCGCCAGCAGCGGTAGCGGGACCAGCTCCTACAATGAGCAGTTCTTC.

This clonotype was seen repeatedly, ten times or more. This chain links TRBV28 with TRBJ2-5; weak D call: TRBD1 (5 bases). Germline V CDR1 and CDR2: MDHEN, SYDVKM. The length of the CDR3 is 15 residues. V was trimmed by 1 base and J by 5 bases, leaving 14 bases between them. The CDR3 DNA reads TGTGCCAGCAGTTTATCGATTGCAGGGTGGGAGACCCAGTACTTC. Protein: CASSLSIAGWETQYF.

In its sample, this clonotype was seen many times. This chain connects TRBV29-1 to TRBJ1-2; perhaps TRBD1 as D (5 bases). Trimming shortened V by 7 bases and J by 6 bases, and 15 bases separated the two germline ends. This CDR3 is 12 amino acids long. Germline V gene data show CDR1 as SQVTM and CDR2 as ANQGSEA. Here the CDR3 DNA reads TGCAGCGCCCGGGGCCACGGGGATGGCTACACCTTC. Amino acids: CSARGHGDGYTF.

This clonotype was observed many times. V is TRBV29-1 and J is TRBJ2-1, with unresolved D. V lost 0 bases and J 9 bases, leaving 6 bases between the germline ends. CDR3 length: 11 residues. The germline gives CDR1 SQVTM, CDR2 ANQGSEA. The CDR3 DNA reads as TGCAGCGTTGAAGAAGGTGGTGAGCAGTTCTTC. Amino acid sequence: CSVEEGGEQFF.

As to this clonotype: It may be a read error: a sequence one base away is much more abundant. In DNA form, the CDR3 reads TGTGCCAGCAACTTAGACGCCCTCTACGAGCAGTACTTC. Translating it yields CASNLDALYEQYF. The V and J genes are TRBV7-2 and TRBJ2-7; D ambiguous. The germline V gene has CDR1 SGHTA and CDR2 FQGNSA. This CDR3 contains 13 residues.

A word on this clonotype: A read error is possible here, since a much larger clone lies one base away. The CDR3 coding sequence is TGTGCCAGCAGCTTAGGGGGTGGGATAGAGCCCCAGCATTTT. Translation gives CASSLGGGIEPQHF. This chain connects TRBV7-2 to TRBJ1-5, with D unresolved. Trimming shortened V by 1 base and J by 8 bases, and 12 bases separated the two germline ends. CDR1 and CDR2 (germline): SGHTA, FQGNSA. The CDR3 consists of 14 residues.

This clonotype occurred a few times. The rearrangement uses TRBV12-3 or TRBV12-4 and TRBJ2-6, with no clear D. V shed 0 bases and J shed 0 bases, with 3 bases lying between them. This CDR3 contains 15 residues. CDR3 sequence: CASSLAHSGANVLTF. CDR3 in DNA: TGTGCCAGCAGTTTAGCCCACTCTGGGGCCAACGTCCTGACTTTC.

This clonotype was counted many times. CDR3 sequence (DNA): TGTGCCAGCAGTGGCCCTAGCGGGAGGTGGGAGAGTGGAAAGCAGTACTTC. Translating gives CASSGPSGRWESGKQYF. The chain carries TRBV25-1 and TRBJ2-7, with 11 bases identical to TRBD2. Germline V gives CDR1 MGHDK, CDR2 SYGVNS. This CDR3 contains 17 residues. V lost 4 bases, J lost 8 bases, and 16 bases stayed unmatched.

Many counts were recorded for this clonotype. The chain couples TRBV5-1 to TRBJ2-3; possibly TRBD1 or TRBD2 for D (5 bases each). V was trimmed by 2 bases and J by 6 bases, leaving 16 bases between them. This CDR3 contains 15 residues. The germline V gene encodes CDR1 SGHRS and CDR2 YFSETQ. The CDR3 nucleotides read TGCGCCAGCAGCTTATTTCGCATGGGGGAGGATACGCAGTATTTT. It is translated as CASSLFRMGEDTQYF.

In its sample, this clonotype was seen many times. The DNA for the CDR3 is TGTGCCTGGAGTGCCACTAGCGGGGGCCCGGATACGCAGTATTTT. Protein sequence: CAWSATSGGPDTQYF. The chain couples TRBV30 to TRBJ2-3; TRBD2 agrees at 11 bases. The CDR3 contains 15 residues. Germline CDR1 and CDR2: GTSNPN and SVGIG (reference sequence). J was trimmed by 6 bases and V by 1 base; bases with no gene match: 6.